These 27 T cell receptor beta chains originate from one sample sequenced in a study of OX40 agonist ivuxolimab in advanced cancers. Sequencing used immunoSEQ multiplex PCR; TCRdb keeps in-frame clones, though not all of them. The data contain just under 8,000 clones, roughly 88% of them seen just once; the ten biggest clones take up approximately 2%. Source: CD4+ or CD8+ T cells sorted from blood, taken in a trial of the OX40 agonist ivuxolimab. The origin of the receptors is an adult with an advanced solid tumor such as melanoma, head and neck, liver or kidney cancer.

The rearrangement joins TRBV30 to TRBJ1-5, with D hard to call. This CDR3 comprises 13 residues. CDR1 and CDR2 from the germline V gene are GTSNPN and SVGIG (reference sequence). Trimming stripped 0 bases from V and 4 bases from J, with 7 bases between. CDR3 in DNA: TGTGCCTGGAGTGTAATGGGGAATCAGCCCCAGCATTTT. Protein product: CAWSVMGNQPQHF.

This clone was seen a single time. The chain employs TRBV18 and TRBJ1-6; the D is unclear. CDR3 length equals 15 residues. The germline CDR1 and CDR2 sequences are KGHSH and LQKENI. V shed 1 base and J shed 7 bases, with 11 bases lying between them. DNA for the CDR3: TGTGCCAGCTCACCACGATCCCAGGAGAATTCACCCCTCCACTTT. It encodes CASSPRSQENSPLHF.

V is TRBV7-3 and J is TRBJ1-1, with no clear D. The CDR3 is 13 amino acids. V lost 3 bases, J lost 1 base, and 6 bases lay in between. Germline CDR1 SGHTA, CDR2 FQGTGA. The CDR3 coding sequence is TGTGCCAGCAGCTTTAATCCGAACACTGAAGCTTTCTTT. This translates into CASSFNPNTEAFF.

The chain recombines TRBV10-1 with TRBJ2-1; tentatively, D is TRBD2 (5 bases). Between the trimmed V and J ends, which lost 9 bases and 6 bases, there was a span of 12 bases. Germline V gene lookup returns CDR1 WNHNN and CDR2 SYGVQD (reference sequence). This CDR3 spans 12 amino acids. CDR3: CARVGVGNEQFF. As DNA, the CDR3 is TGCGCCAGAGTGGGAGTTGGCAATGAGCAGTTCTTC.

This clone was detected only once. The CDR3 nucleotides are TGTGCCAGCAGGTGGGGGGGGTCTACAGATACGCAGTATTTT. This sequence encodes CASRWGGSTDTQYF. The J gene is TRBJ2-3, the V gene TRBV2; 7 bases match TRBD2. Losses at the gene ends were 6 bases for V and 3 bases for J; bases not matched to a gene: 6. The length of the CDR3 is 14 residues. CDR1 SNHLY and CDR2 FYNNEI come from the germline V gene. The full variable domain, with the rest looked up from reference TRBV2 and TRBJ2-3, is EPEVTQTPSHQVTQMGQEVILRCVPISNHLYFYWYRQILGQKVEFLVSFYNNEISEKSEIFDDQFSVERPDGSNFTLKIRSTKLEDSAMYFCASRWGGSTDTQYFGPGTRLTVL.

This sequence joins TRBV7-6 and TRBJ2-2; possible D gene TRBD2, 6 bases. The CDR3 sequence is 15 residues long. The V and J ends lost 1 base and 7 bases respectively, with 13 bases between them. Per germline, CDR1 SGHVS and CDR2 FNYEAQ. The CDR3 nucleotides read TGTGCCAGCAGCTTAGGTCAGCCCGGGGGCGGGGAGCTGTTTTTT. This translates into CASSLGQPGGGELFF.

This chain uses TRBV5-4 with TRBJ2-6, with a tentative D call TRBD2 (5 bases). V lost 0 bases, J lost 3 bases, and 7 bases lay in between. Germline lookup yields CDR1 SGHNT and CDR2 YYREEE (reference sequence). The CDR3 runs 15 residues. CDR3 region: CASSLGLIGANVLTF. The CDR3 bases are TGTGCCAGCAGCTTGGGACTAATTGGGGCCAACGTCCTGACTTTC.

The chain couples TRBV7-2 to TRBJ1-1; D call uncertain. Germline CDR1 reads SGHTA; CDR2 reads FQGNSA. This CDR3 has 14 amino acids. Trimming pared 3 bases from V and 0 bases from J, leaving 8 bases between. CDR3 nucleotide sequence: TGTGCCAGCAGCTTTGCCTTTTTGAACACTGAAGCTTTCTTT. Protein sequence: CASSFAFLNTEAFF.

For the CDR3, the DNA is TGTGCCAGCAAGGGGGGAGGCTCCTACAATGAGCAGTTCTTC. Translating gives CASKGGGSYNEQFF. The chain joins TRBV2 to TRBJ2-1; D possibly uses TRBD1 or TRBD2 (6 bases each). Germline V gene data show CDR1 as SNHLY and CDR2 as FYNNEI. The CDR3 loop spans 14 amino acids. Trimming stripped 7 bases from V and 0 bases from J, with 10 bases between. The full variable domain, its missing parts supplied by reference TRBV2 and TRBJ2-1, is EPEVTQTPSHQVTQMGQEVILRCVPISNHLYFYWYRQILGQKVEFLVSFYNNEISEKSEIFDDQFSVERPDGSNFTLKIRSTKLEDSAMYFCASKGGGSYNEQFFGPGTRLTVL.

The V gene is TRBV4-1, the J gene TRBJ1-1; D is unresolved. Per germline, CDR1 MGHRA and CDR2 YSYEKL. V lost 3 bases and J lost 5, with 10 bases in between. CDR3 size: 13 residues. CDR3 DNA sequence: TGCGCCAGCAGCCACCAGTCGGGGACTGAAGCTTTCTTT. Translated, it gives CASSHQSGTEAFF.

The gene calls are TRBV7-2 and TRBJ1-5, with D perhaps matching TRBD1 (6 bases). Germline CDR1 and CDR2: SGHTA and FQGNSA. CDR3 length equals 16 residues. V lost 1 base, J lost 6 bases, and 16 bases lay in between. This CDR3 is CASSLGGWGPSQPQHF. The CDR3 bases are TGTGCCAGCAGCTTAGGGGGTTGGGGGCCATCTCAGCCCCAGCATTTT. Supplemented by reference TRBV7-2 and TRBJ1-5, the full variable domain reads GAGVSQSPSNKVTEKGKDVELRCDPISGHTALYWYRQSLGQGLEFLIYFQGNSAPDKSGLPSDRFSAERTGGSVSTLTIQRTQQEDSAVYLCASSLGGWGPSQPQHFGDGTRLSIL.

The J gene is TRBJ2-3, the V gene TRBV5-6; 9 bases map to TRBD1. The CDR3 consists of 15 residues. Germline loops: CDR1 SGHDT, CDR2 YYEEEE. J lost 2 bases, V lost 2 bases, and 3 bases had no gene match. CDR3 in DNA: TGTGCCAGCAGCTTAGGGGACAGGGACACAGATACGCAGTATTTT. As protein: CASSLGDRDTDTQYF.

This chain joins TRBV19 and TRBJ2-7, with 10 bases lining up with TRBD1. Germline CDR1 is LNHDA and CDR2 is SQIVND (reference sequence). The length of the CDR3 is 13 residues. Unmatched junction bases numbered 7, after V lost 7 bases and J lost 7 bases. The CDR3 region has the DNA TGTGCCAGTAAGGGGACAGGGGAGGGAGAGCAGTACTTC. Protein product: CASKGTGEGEQYF.

The chain is built from TRBV25-1 and TRBJ1-2, with 7 positions matching TRBD1. The ends lost 5 bases at V and 4 bases at J; junction bases unmatched: 10. The length of the CDR3 is 15 residues. Germline V gene lookup returns CDR1 MGHDK and CDR2 SYGVNS. DNA for the CDR3: TGTGCCAGCAGTACACGATTAGGGGGCGTCTATGGCTACACCTTC. It is translated as CASSTRLGGVYGYTF.

The rearrangement joins TRBV2 to TRBJ1-4; D remains ambiguous. The CDR3 is made up of 13 amino acids. V lost 6 bases to trimming and J lost 6 bases, with 11 bases between them. CDR1 is SNHLY and CDR2 is FYNNEI in the germline V gene. The CDR3 DNA is TGTGCCAGCAGGGGGAAGGGAGATGAAAAACTGTTTTTT. As protein: CASRGKGDEKLFF. Together with reference TRBV2 and TRBJ1-4, the CDR3 gives the full variable domain: EPEVTQTPSHQVTQMGQEVILRCVPISNHLYFYWYRQILGQKVEFLVSFYNNEISEKSEIFDDQFSVERPDGSNFTLKIRSTKLEDSAMYFCASRGKGDEKLFFGSGTQLSVL.

This chain uses TRBV28 with TRBJ2-2; possibly TRBD1 for D (5 bases). The V end was cut by 4 bases, the J end by 4 bases, with 13 bases between. Germline CDR1 and CDR2: MDHEN and SYDVKM. The CDR3 extends over 15 amino acids. CDR3 coding DNA: TGTGCCAGCAGTTCGTGGGGCAGGACCACCGGGGAGCTGTTTTTT. Translated, it gives CASSSWGRTTGELFF.

The V gene is TRBV5-1, the J gene TRBJ1-2, with 9 bases that match TRBD1. The CDR3 length is 16 residues. Germline V gives CDR1 SGHRS, CDR2 YFSETQ. V was pared by 7 bases and J by 4 bases, with 14 bases of the junction left unmatched. The DNA of the CDR3 is TGCGCCAGCGCCCCAGCGGACAGGGGATGGGGCTATGGCTACACCTTC. Translation gives CASAPADRGWGYGYTF. Together with reference TRBV5-1 and TRBJ1-2, the CDR3 gives the full variable domain: KAGVTQTPRYLIKTRGQQVTLSCSPISGHRSVSWYQQTPGQGLQFLFEYFSETQRNKGNFPGRFSGRQFSNSRSEMNVSTLELGDSALYLCASAPADRGWGYGYTFGSGTRLTVV.

The chain carries TRBV6-5 and TRBJ1-3; 9 nucleotides align to TRBD1. The V and J ends lost 4 bases and 3 bases, in that order; junction bases with no gene match: 4. The germline V gene encodes CDR1 MNHEY and CDR2 SVGAGI. This CDR3 region has 15 residues. CDR3 sequence: CASSSQDRGGNTIYF. CDR3 bases: TGTGCCAGCAGTTCCCAGGACAGGGGTGGAAACACCATATATTTT.

V is TRBV5-4 and J is TRBJ1-1, with TRBD1 matching 7 bases. V was pared by 4 bases and J by 1 base, with 7 bases of the junction left unmatched. From germline, CDR1 is SGHNT and CDR2 YYREEE (reference sequence). This CDR3 contains 15 residues. The CDR3 protein is CASSPDRERNTEAFF. The CDR3 nucleotides are TGTGCCAGCAGCCCTGACAGGGAAAGGAACACTGAAGCTTTCTTT.

The chain is built from TRBV9 and TRBJ1-5; D unresolved. The length of the CDR3 is 17 residues. The ends were cut back, 3 bases at V and 1 base at J, with 17 bases in the middle. The germline V gene encodes CDR1 SGDLS and CDR2 YYNGEE. Written as DNA, the CDR3 is TGTGCCAGCAGCGGTACCTGGGCAGGCCTAAGCAATCAGCCCCAGCATTTT. Translation: CASSGTWAGLSNQPQHF.

This clone occurred a few times. The chain couples TRBV11-2 to TRBJ1-5, with D perhaps matching TRBD1 (5 bases). Trimming removed 2 bases at V and 5 bases at J, with 7 bases between. The CDR3 length is 13 residues. Per germline, CDR1 SGHAT and CDR2 FQNNGV. CDR3 loop: CASSLQGDQPQHF. The CDR3 nucleotides read TGTGCCAGCAGCTTACAGGGAGATCAGCCCCAGCATTTT.

V is TRBV5-1 and J is TRBJ1-5, with D tentatively TRBD1 (5 bases). The germline V gene has CDR1 SGHRS and CDR2 YFSETQ. The CDR3 contains 15 residues. The V end was cut by 2 bases, the J end by 4 bases, with 13 bases between. This chain's CDR3 is CASSFGTGRNQPQHF. DNA of the CDR3: TGCGCCAGCAGCTTCGGGACGGGGAGGAATCAGCCCCAGCATTTT.

In this sample, this clone turned up a few times. The chain employs TRBV7-9 and TRBJ2-5; no reliable D call. Trimming removed 1 base at V and 7 bases at J, with 4 bases between. Germline V gene sequence: CDR1 SEHNR, CDR2 FQNEAQ (reference sequence). The CDR3 is 11 amino acids. As DNA, the CDR3 is TGTGCCAGCAGCTTAGTCGGGACCCAGTACTTC. The encoded protein is CASSLVGTQYF. The full variable domain, with the rest looked up from reference TRBV7-9 and TRBJ2-5, is DTGVSQNPRHKITKRGQNVTFRCDPISEHNRLYWYRQTLGQGPEFLTYFQNEAQLEKSRLLSDRFSAERPKGSFSTLEIQRTEQGDSAMYLCASSLVGTQYFGPGTRLLVL.

The chain combines TRBV28 with TRBJ1-2; D possibly corresponds to TRBD1 (6 bases). This CDR3 has 13 amino acids. Germline V CDR1 and CDR2: MDHEN, SYDVKM. The V end was cut by 6 bases, the J end by 4 bases, with 12 bases between. CDR3 DNA: TGTGCCAGCAGAGCGCAGGGGTTCTATGGCTACACCTTC. It specifies CASRAQGFYGYTF.

The chain recombines TRBV6-6 with TRBJ2-1; D not resolved. CDR1 MNHNY and CDR2 SVGAGI come from the germline V gene (reference sequence). Trimming removed 6 bases at V and 0 bases at J, with 12 bases between. There are 15 residues in the CDR3. The CDR3 DNA reads TGTGCCAGCAGCCCCAAGGCCCTCTCCTACAATGAGCAGTTCTTC. Translating it yields CASSPKALSYNEQFF.

The rearrangement uses TRBV7-6 and TRBJ2-3; 8 positions match TRBD1. The CDR3 has 14 residues. J was trimmed by 4 bases and V by 6 bases; bases with no gene match: 6. Germline CDR1 and CDR2: SGHVS and FNYEAQ. The CDR3 sequence: CASRGTGGPDTQYF. For the CDR3, the DNA is TGTGCCAGCAGGGGTACAGGGGGTCCAGATACGCAGTATTTT.

The rearrangement links TRBV9 to TRBJ2-5; the match to TRBD1 covers 11 bases. Germline CDR1 and CDR2: SGDLS and YYNGEE. The CDR3 loop spans 16 amino acids. Trimming cost V 6 bases and J 3 bases; bases outside gene matches: 10. CDR3 protein: CASNRYRTGGEETQYF. The CDR3 DNA sequence: TGTGCCAGCAACCGATACCGGACAGGGGGCGAAGAGACCCAGTACTTC.